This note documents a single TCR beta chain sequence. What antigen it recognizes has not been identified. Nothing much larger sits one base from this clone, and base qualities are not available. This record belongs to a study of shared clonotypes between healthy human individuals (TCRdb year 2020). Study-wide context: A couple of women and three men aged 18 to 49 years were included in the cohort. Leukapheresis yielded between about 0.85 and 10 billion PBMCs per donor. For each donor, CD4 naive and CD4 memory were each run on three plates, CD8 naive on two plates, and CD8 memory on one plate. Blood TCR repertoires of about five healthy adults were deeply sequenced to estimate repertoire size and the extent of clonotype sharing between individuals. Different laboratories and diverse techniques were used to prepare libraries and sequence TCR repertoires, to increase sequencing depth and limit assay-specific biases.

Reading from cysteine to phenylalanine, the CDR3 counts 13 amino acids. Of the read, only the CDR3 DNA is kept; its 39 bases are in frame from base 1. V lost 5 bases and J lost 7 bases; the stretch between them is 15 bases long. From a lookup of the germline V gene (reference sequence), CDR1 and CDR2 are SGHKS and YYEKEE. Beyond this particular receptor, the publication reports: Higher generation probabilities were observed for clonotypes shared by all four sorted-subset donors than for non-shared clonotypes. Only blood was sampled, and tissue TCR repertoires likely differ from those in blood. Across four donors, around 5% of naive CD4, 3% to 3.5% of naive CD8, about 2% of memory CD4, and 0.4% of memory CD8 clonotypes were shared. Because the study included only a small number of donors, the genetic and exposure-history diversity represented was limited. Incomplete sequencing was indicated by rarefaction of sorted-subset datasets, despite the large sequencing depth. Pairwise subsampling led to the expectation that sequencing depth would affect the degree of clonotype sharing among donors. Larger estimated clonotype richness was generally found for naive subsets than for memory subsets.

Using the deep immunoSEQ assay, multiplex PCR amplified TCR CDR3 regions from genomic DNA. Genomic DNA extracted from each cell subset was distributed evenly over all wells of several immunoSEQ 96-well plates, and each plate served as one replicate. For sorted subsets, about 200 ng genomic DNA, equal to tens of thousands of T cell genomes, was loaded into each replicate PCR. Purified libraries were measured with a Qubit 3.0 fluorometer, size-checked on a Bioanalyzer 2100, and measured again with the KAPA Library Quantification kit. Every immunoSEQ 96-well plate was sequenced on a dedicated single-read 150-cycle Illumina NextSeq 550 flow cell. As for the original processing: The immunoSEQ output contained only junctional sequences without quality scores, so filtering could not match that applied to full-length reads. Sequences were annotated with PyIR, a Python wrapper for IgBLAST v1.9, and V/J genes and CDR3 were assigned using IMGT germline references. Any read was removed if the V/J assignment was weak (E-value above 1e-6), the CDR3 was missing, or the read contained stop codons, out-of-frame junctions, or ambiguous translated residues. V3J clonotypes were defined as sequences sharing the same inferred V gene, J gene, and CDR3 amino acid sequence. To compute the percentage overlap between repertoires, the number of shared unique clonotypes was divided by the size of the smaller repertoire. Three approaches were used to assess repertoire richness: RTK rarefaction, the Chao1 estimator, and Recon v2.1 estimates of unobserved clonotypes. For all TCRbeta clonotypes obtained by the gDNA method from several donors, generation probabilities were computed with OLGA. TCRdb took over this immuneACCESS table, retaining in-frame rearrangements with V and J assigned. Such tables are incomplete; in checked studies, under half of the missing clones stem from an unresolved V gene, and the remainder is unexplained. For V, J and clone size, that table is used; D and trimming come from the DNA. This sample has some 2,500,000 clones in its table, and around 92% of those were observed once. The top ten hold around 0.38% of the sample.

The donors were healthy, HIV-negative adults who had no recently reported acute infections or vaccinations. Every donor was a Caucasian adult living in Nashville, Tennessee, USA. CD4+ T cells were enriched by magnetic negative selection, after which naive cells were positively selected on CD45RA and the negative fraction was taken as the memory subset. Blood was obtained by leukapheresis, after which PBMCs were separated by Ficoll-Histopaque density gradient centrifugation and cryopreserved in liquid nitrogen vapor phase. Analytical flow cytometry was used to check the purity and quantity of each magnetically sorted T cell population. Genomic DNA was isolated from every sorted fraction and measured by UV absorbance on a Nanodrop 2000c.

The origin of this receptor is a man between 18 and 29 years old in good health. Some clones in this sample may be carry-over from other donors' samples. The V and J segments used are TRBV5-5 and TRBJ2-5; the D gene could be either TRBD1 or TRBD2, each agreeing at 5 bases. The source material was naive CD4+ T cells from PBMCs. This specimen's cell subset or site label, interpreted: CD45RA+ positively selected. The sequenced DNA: TGTGCCAGCAGTCCCCTGGGGGAGCCGACCCAGTACTTC. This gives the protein CASSPLGEPTQYF.